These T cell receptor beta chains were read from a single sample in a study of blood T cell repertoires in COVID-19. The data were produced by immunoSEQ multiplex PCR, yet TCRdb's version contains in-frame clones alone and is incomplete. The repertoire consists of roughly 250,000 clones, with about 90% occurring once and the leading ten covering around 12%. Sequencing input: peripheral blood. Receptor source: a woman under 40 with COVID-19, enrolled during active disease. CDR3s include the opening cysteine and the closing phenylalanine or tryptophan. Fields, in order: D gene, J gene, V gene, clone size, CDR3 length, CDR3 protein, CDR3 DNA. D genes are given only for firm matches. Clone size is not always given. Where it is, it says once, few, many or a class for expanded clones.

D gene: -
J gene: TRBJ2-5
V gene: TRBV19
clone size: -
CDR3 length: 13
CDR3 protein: CASRAVYQETQYF
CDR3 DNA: TGTGCCAGTAGGGCTGTATACCAAGAGACCCAGTACTTC

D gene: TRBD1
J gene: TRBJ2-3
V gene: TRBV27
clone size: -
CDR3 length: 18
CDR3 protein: CASSLTVLGGAGTDTQYF
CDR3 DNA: TGTGCCAGCAGTTTAACGGTTCTAGGGGGCGCTGGCACAGATACGCAGTATTTT

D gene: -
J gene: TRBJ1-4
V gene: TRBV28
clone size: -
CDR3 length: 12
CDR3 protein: CASSLVREKLFF
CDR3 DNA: TGTGCCAGCAGTTTAGTGCGTGAAAAACTGTTTTTT

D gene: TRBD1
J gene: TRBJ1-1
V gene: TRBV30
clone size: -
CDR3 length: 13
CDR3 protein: CAWSVGQGTEAFF
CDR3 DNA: TGTGCCTGGAGTGTAGGACAGGGCACTGAAGCTTTCTTT

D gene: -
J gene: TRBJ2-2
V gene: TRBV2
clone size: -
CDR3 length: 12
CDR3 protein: CATQTGPGELFF
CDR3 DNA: TGTGCCACCCAGACAGGACCCGGGGAGCTGTTTTTT

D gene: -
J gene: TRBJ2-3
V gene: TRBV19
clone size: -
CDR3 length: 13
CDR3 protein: CASHAGSTDTQYF
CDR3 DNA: TGTGCCAGCCACGCAGGGAGCACAGATACGCAGTATTTT

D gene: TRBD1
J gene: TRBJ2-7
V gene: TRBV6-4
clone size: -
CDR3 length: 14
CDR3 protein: CASRGQGLTYEQYF
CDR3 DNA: TGTGCCAGCAGAGGACAGGGGCTAACCTACGAGCAGTACTTC

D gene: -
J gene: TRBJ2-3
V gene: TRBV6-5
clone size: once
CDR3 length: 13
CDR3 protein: CASSYSSTDTQYF
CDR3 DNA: TGTGCCAGCAGTTACTCCTCCACAGATACGCAGTATTTT

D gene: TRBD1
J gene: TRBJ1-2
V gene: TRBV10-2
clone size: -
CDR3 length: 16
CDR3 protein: CASSDQGAKPNYGYTF
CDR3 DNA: TGCGCCAGCAGTGACCAGGGGGCGAAACCAAACTATGGCTACACCTTC

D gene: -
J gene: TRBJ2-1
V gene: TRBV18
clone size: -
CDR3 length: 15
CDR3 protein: CASSWAAVSYNEQFF
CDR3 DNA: TGTGCCAGCTCTTGGGCAGCCGTCTCCTACAATGAGCAGTTCTTC

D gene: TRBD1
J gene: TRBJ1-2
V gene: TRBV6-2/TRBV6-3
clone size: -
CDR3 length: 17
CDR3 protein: CASSYALDRGLNYGYTF
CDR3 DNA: TGTGCCAGCAGTTACGCGCTGGACAGGGGGCTGAACTATGGCTACACCTTC

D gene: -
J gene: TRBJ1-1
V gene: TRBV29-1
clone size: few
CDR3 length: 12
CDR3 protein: CSVERQNTEAFF
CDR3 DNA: TGCAGCGTTGAAAGACAGAACACTGAAGCTTTCTTT

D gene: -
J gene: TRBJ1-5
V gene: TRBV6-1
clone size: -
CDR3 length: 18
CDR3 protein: CASSEARAGAYSNQPQHF
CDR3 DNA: TGTGCCAGCAGTGAAGCAAGGGCTGGGGCCTATAGCAATCAGCCCCAGCATTTT

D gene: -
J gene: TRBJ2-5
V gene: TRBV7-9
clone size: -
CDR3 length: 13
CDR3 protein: CASSLGGWETQYF
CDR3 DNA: TGTGCCAGCAGCCTCGGGGGTTGGGAGACCCAGTACTTC

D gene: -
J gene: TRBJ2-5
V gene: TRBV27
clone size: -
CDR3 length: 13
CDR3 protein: CASSFGGRETQYF
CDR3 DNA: TGTGCCAGCAGTTTTGGGGGCAGAGAGACCCAGTACTTC

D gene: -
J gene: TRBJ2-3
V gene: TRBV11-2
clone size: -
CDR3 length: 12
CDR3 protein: CASRTGTDTQYF
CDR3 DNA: TGTGCCAGCAGGACAGGCACAGATACGCAGTATTTT

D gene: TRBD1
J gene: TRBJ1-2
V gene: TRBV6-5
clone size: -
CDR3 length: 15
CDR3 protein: CASSYGQGSLYGYTF
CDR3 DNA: TGTGCCAGCAGTTACGGACAGGGATCGCTCTATGGCTACACCTTC

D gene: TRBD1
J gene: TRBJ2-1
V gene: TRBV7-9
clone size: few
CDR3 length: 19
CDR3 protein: CASSHSTGGPSSSYNEQFF
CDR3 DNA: TGTGCCAGCAGCCATTCGACAGGGGGCCCTTCCAGCTCCTACAATGAGCAGTTCTTC

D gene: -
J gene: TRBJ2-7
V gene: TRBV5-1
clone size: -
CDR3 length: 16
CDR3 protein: CASSLATGGVGYEQYF
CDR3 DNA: TGCGCCAGCAGCTTGGCTACAGGGGGGGTCGGATACGAGCAGTACTTC

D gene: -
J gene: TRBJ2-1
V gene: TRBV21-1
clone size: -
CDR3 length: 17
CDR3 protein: CASSKDVELTSYNEQFF
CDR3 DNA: TGTGCCAGCAGCAAAGATGTCGAACTGACTTCCTACAATGAGCAGTTCTTC

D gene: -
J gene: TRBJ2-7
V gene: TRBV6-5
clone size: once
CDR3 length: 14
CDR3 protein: CASSYGLISYEQYF
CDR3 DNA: TGTGCCAGCAGTTACGGGCTAATCTCCTACGAGCAGTACTTC

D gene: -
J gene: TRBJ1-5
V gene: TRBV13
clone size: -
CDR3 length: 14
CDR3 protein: CASSSSTGNQPQHF
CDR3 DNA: TGTGCCAGCAGCTCTAGCACCGGGAATCAGCCCCAGCATTTT

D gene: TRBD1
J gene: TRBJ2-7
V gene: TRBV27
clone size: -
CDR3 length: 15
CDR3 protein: CASRYSGGASYEQYF
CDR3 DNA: TGTGCCAGCAGGTATTCAGGGGGCGCCTCCTACGAGCAGTACTTC

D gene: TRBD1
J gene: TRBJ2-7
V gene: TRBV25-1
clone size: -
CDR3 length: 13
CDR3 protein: CATRTGNSYEQYF
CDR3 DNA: TGTGCCACCCGGACAGGGAATAGCTACGAGCAGTACTTC

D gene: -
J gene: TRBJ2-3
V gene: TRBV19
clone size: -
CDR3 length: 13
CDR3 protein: CASSSSLTDTQYF
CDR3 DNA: TGTGCCAGTAGTTCTAGTCTGACAGATACGCAGTATTTT

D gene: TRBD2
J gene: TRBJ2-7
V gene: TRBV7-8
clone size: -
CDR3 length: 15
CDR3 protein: CASSLVAGGPYEQYF
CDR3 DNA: TGTGCCAGCAGCTTAGTAGCGGGGGGGCCTTACGAGCAGTACTTC

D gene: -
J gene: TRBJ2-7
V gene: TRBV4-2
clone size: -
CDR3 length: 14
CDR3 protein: CASSHLTGSYEQYF
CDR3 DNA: TGTGCCAGCAGCCACCTGACAGGCTCCTACGAGCAGTACTTC

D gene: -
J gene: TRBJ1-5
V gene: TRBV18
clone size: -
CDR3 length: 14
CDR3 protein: CASSPRGRDQPQHF
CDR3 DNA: TGTGCCAGCTCACCACGGGGGAGGGATCAGCCCCAGCATTTT

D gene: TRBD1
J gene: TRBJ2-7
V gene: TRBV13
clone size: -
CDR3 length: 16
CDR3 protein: CASSRGDRGFSYEQYF
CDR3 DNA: TGTGCCAGCAGCAGGGGGGACAGGGGTTTTTCCTACGAGCAGTACTTC

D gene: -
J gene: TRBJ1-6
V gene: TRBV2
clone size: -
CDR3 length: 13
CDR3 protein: CASTRAQESPLHF
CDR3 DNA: TGTGCCAGCACCAGGGCCCAGGAATCACCCCTCCACTTT

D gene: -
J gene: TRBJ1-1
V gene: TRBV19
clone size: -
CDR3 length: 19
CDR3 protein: CASSIASTVNLPMNTEAFF
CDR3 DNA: TGTGCCAGTAGTATAGCATCCACAGTTAACTTACCCATGAACACTGAAGCTTTCTTT

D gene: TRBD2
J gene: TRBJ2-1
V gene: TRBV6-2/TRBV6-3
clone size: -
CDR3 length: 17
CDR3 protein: CASSYTSAGVSYNEQFF
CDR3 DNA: TGTGCCAGCAGTTACACTTCAGCGGGGGTTAGCTACAATGAGCAGTTCTTC

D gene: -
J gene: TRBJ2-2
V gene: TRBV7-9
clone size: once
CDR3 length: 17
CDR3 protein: CVSKGRVGELNTGELFF
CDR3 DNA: TGTGTTTCGAAGGGCAGAGTAGGGGAACTAAACACCGGGGAGCTGTTTTTT

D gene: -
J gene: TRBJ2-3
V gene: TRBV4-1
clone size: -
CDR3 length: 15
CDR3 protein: CASSQQGQGTDTQYF
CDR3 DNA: TGCGCCAGCAGCCAACAGGGTCAGGGCACAGATACGCAGTATTTT

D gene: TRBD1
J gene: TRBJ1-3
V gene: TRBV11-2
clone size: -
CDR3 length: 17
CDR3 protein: CASSLGAVRGAGNTIYF
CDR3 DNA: TGTGCCAGCAGCTTAGGAGCGGTCAGGGGGGCTGGAAACACCATATATTTT

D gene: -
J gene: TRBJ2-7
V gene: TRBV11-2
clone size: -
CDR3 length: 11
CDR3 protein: CASSYSGEQYF
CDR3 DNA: TGTGCCAGCAGCTACAGTGGGGAGCAGTACTTC

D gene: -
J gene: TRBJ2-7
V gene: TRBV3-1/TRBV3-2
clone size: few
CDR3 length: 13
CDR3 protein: CASSQDNGLEQYF
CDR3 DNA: TGTGCCAGCAGCCAAGACAACGGGTTGGAGCAGTACTTC

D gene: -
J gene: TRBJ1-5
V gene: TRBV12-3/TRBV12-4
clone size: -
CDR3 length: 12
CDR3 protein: CASSFGNQPQHF
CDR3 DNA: TGTGCCAGCAGTTTCGGGAATCAGCCCCAGCATTTT

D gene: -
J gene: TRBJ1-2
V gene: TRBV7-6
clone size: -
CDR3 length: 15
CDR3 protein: CASSLGSNPLYGYTF
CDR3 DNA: TGTGCCAGCAGCTTAGGTTCGAACCCACTCTATGGCTACACCTTC

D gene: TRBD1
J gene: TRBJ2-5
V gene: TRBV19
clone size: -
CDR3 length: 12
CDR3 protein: CSPTGGKETQYF
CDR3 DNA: TGTTCCCCGACAGGGGGCAAGGAGACCCAGTACTTC

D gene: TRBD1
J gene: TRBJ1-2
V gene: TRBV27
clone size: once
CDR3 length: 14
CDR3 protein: CASSLGTGSYGYTF
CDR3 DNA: TGTGCCAGCAGTTTAGGGACAGGGAGCTATGGCTACACCTTC

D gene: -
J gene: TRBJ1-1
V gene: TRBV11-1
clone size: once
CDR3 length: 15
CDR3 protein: CASSLRTTLNTEAFF
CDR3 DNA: TGTGCCAGCAGCTTAAGGACAACTCTTAACACTGAAGCTTTCTTT

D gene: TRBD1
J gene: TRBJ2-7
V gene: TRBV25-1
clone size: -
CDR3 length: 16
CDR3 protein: CASSESVGQGVHEQYF
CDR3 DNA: TGTGCCAGCAGTGAATCTGTTGGCCAGGGGGTCCACGAGCAGTACTTC

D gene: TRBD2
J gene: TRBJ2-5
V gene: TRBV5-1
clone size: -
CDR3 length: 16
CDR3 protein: CASSFFPGGAEETQYF
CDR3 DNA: TGCGCCAGCAGCTTCTTTCCCGGGGGGGCCGAAGAGACCCAGTACTTC

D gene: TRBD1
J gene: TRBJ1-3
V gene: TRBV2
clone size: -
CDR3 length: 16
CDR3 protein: CAFNSGTGVRGNTIYF
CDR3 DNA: TGTGCCTTCAACTCCGGGACAGGGGTGAGGGGAAACACCATATATTTT

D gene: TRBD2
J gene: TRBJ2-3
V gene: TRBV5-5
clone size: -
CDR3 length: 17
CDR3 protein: CASSLDFSGGNTDTQYF
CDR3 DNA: TGTGCCAGCAGCTTGGACTTTTCCGGGGGGAACACAGATACGCAGTATTTT

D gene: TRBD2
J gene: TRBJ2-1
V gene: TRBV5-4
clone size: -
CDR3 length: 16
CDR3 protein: CASRIDGSGGYNEQFF
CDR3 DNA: TGTGCCAGCAGAATCGATGGAAGCGGGGGCTACAATGAGCAGTTCTTC

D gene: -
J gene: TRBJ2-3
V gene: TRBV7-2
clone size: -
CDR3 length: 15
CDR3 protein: CASRFGDKYTDTQYF
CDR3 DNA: TGTGCCAGCAGGTTTGGGGACAAATACACAGATACGCAGTATTTT

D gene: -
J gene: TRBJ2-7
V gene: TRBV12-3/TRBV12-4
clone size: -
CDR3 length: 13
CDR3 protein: CASSLGQTYEQYF
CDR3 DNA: TGTGCCAGCAGTTTAGGGCAGACCTACGAGCAGTACTTC

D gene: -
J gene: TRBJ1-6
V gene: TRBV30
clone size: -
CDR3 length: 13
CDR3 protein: CAWSQGGKSPLHF
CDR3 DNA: TGTGCCTGGAGTCAGGGAGGGAAATCACCCCTCCACTTT

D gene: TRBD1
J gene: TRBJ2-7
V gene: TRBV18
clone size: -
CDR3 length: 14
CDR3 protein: CASSPGTGAYEQYF
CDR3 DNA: TGTGCCAGCTCACCGGGGACAGGGGCCTACGAGCAGTACTTC

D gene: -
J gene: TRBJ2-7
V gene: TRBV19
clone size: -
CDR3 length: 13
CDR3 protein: CASSLLQGYEQYF
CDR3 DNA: TGTGCCAGTAGTCTTCTACAGGGTTACGAGCAGTACTTC

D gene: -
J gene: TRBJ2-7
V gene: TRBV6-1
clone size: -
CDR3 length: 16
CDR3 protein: CASSEWGLQGSYEQYF
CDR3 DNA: TGTGCCAGCAGTGAATGGGGGTTACAGGGATCCTACGAGCAGTACTTC

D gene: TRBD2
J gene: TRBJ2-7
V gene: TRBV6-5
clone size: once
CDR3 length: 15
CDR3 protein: CASSTRLAGLYEQYF
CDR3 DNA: TGTGCCAGCAGTACCCGACTAGCGGGGCTTTACGAGCAGTACTTC

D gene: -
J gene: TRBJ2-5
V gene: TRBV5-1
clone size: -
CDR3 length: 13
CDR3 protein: CASSLDSEETQYF
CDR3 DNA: TGCGCCAGCAGCTTAGACAGTGAGGAGACCCAGTACTTC